This T cell receptor beta chain emerged from a study of cytomegalovirus exposure and HLA in healthy donors. The CDR3 covers 19 residues. Germline V CDR1 and CDR2: MDHEN, SYDVKM. Trimming took 5 bases from V and 4 from J, leaving 30 bases between them. The PCR employed 60 Vbeta primers together with 13 Jbeta primers. The method was immunoSEQ multiplex PCR; TCRdb's version includes in-frame clones alone and lacks a portion of them. The sample contains 150,000 to 200,000 clones, roughly 86% of which appear only once. Study-level findings and limits: The study carried out a later analysis of TCR beta sequences. It associated 16,951 of them with specific HLA alleles at a false discovery rate of 0.05. Sequencing likely produced, as an artifact, a cluster of highly shared sequence variants. Later, an analysis found that common viral pathogens appeared to be linked with several of the most significant clusters.

As to this clone: The antigen is not known.

This receptor was taken from a woman between 18 and 29 years old in good health and CMV-seronegative. The chain uses TRBV28 and TRBJ2-7; weak D call: TRBD2 (6 bases). Sequencing was carried out using PBMCs. CDR3 nucleotides: TGTGCCAGCAGTCCCCCCCCTCAGGGAGGATACCCCCGAAAGTACGAGCAGTACTTC. Translated: CASSPPPQGGYPRKYEQYF.